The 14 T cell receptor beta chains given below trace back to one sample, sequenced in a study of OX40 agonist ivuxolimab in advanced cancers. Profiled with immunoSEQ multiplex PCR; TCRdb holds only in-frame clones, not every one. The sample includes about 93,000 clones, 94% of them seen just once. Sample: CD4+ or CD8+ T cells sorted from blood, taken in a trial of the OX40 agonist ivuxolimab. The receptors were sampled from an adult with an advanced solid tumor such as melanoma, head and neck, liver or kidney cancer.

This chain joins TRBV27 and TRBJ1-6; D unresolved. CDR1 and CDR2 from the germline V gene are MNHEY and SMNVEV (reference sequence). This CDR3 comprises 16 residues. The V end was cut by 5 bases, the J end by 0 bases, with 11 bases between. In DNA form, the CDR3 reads TGTGCCAGCAGTGCCCGGTCGAGCTCCTATAATTCACCCCTCCACTTT. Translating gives CASSARSSSYNSPLHF.

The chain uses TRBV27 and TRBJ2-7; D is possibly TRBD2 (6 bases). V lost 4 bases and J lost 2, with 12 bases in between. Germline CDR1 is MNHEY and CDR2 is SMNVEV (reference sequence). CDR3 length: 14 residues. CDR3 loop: CASSWRAPPYEQYF. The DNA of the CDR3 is TGTGCCAGCAGTTGGAGGGCACCCCCCTACGAGCAGTACTTC.

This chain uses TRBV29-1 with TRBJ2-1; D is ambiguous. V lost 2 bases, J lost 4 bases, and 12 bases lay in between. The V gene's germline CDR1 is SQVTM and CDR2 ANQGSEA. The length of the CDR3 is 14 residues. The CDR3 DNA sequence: TGCAGCGTTGAATTTGGGTGGGGTTACAATGAGCAGTTCTTC. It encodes CSVEFGWGYNEQFF.

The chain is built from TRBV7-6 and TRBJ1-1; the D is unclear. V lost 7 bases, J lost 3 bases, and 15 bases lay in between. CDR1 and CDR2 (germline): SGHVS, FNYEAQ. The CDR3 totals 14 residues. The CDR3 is CASTNGEIDTEAFF. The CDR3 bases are TGTGCCAGCACCAACGGGGAGATTGACACTGAAGCTTTCTTT.

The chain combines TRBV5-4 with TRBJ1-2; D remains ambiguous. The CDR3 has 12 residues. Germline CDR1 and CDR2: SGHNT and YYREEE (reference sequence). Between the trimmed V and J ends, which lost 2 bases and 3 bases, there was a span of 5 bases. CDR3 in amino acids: CASSLNDYGYTF. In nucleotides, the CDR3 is TGTGCCAGCAGCTTAAATGACTATGGCTACACCTTC.

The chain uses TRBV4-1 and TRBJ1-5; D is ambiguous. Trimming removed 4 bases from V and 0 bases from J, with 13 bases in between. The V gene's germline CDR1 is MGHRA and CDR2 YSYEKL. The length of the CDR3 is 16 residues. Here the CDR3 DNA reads TGCGCCAGCAGCCCGCGGGCCCAAAATAGCAATCAGCCCCAGCATTTT. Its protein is CASSPRAQNSNQPQHF.

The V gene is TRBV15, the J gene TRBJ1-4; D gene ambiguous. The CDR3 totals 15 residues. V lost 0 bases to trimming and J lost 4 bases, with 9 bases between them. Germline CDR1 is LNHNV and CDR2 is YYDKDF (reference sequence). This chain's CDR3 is CATSRESDFNEKLFF. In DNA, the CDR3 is TGTGCCACCAGCAGAGAAAGTGATTTTAATGAAAAACTGTTTTTT.

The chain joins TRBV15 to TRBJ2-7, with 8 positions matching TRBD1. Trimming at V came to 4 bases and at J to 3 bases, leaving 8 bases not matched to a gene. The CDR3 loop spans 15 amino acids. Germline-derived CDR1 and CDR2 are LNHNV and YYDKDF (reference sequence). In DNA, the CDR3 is TGTGCCACCAGCAACGACAGGGGCCTAAGCTACGAGCAGTACTTC. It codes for CATSNDRGLSYEQYF. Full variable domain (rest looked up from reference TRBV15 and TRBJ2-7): DAMVIQNPRYQVTQFGKPVTLSCSQTLNHNVMYWYQQKSSQAPKLLFHYYDKDFNNEADTPDNFQSRRPNTSFCFLDIRSPGLGDTAMYLCATSNDRGLSYEQYFGPGTRLTVT.

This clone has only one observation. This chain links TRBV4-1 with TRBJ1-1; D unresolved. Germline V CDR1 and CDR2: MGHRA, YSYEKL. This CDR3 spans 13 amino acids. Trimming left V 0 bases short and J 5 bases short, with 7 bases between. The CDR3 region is CASSQDRWTEAFF. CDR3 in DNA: TGCGCCAGCAGCCAAGATCGTTGGACTGAAGCTTTCTTT.

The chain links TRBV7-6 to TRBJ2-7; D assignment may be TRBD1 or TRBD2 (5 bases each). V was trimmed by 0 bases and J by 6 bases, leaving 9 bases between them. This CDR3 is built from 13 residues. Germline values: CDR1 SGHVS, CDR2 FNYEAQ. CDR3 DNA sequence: TGTGCCAGCAGCTTAGCAGGGGCGGGCGAGCAGTACTTC. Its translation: CASSLAGAGEQYF.

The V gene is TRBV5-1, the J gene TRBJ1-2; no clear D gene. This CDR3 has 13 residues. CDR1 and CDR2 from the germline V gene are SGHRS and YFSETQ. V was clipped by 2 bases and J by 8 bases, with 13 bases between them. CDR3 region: CASSFGRDRGYTF. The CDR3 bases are TGCGCCAGCAGCTTTGGCCGTGACCGCGGCTACACCTTC.

The CDR3 protein is CALGLDSYEQYF. The DNA of the CDR3 is TGTGCCCTAGGGCTGGATTCCTACGAGCAGTACTTC. The V gene is TRBV19, the J gene TRBJ2-7, with D unclear. Germline V gene lookup returns CDR1 LNHDA and CDR2 SQIVND (reference sequence). The V and J ends lost 11 bases and 1 base respectively, with 12 bases between them. CDR3 length: 12 amino acids. Variable domain in full (rest from reference TRBV19 and TRBJ2-7): DGGITQSPKYLFRKEGQNVTLSCEQNLNHDAMYWYRQDPGQGLRLIYYSQIVNDFQKGDIAEGYSVSREKKESFPLTVTSAQKNPTAFYLCALGLDSYEQYFGPGTRLTVT.

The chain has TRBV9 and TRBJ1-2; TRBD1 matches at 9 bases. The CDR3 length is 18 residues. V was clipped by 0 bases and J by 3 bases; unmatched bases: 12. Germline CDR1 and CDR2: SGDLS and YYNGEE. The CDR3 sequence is CASSVGGRGTGRDYGYTF. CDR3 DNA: TGTGCCAGCAGCGTAGGAGGGCGCGGGACAGGGCGCGACTATGGCTACACCTTC.

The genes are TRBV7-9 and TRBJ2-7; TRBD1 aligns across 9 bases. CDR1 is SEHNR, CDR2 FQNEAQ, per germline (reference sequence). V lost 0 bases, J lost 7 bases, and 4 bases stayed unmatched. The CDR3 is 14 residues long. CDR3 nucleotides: TGTGCCAGCAGCTTAGCGGGACAGGGTGGTGAGCAGTACTTC. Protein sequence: CASSLAGQGGEQYF.